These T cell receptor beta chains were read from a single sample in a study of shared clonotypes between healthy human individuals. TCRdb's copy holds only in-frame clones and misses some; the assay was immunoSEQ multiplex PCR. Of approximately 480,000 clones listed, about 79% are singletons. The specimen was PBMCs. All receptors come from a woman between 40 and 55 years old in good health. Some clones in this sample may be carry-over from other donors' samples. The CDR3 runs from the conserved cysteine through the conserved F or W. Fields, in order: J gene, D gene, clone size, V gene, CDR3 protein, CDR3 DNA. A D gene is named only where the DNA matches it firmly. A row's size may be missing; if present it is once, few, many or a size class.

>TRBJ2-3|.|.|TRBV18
CASSPPRGTQYF
TGTGCCAGCTCACCTCCGAGGGGTACGCAGTATTTT
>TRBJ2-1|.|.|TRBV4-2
CASTSSYNEQFF
TGTGCCAGCACCTCAAGCTACAATGAGCAGTTCTTC
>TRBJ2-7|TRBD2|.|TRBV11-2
CASSLSGGSSYEQYF
TGTGCCAGCAGCTTGTCGGGGGGGTCTTCCTACGAGCAGTACTTC
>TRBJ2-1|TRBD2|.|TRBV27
CATRPGLANNEQFF
TGTGCCACCAGACCGGGACTAGCTAACAATGAGCAGTTCTTC
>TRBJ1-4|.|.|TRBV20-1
CSAGRVEKLFF
TGCAGCGCAGGGAGGGTTGAAAAACTGTTTTTT
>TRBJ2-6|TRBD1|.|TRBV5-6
CASTQDRGRFGANVLTF
TGTGCCAGCACCCAAGACAGGGGGCGTTTTGGGGCCAACGTCCTGACTTTC
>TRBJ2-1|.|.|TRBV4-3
CASSQDWLARWNEQFF
TGCGCCAGCAGCCAAGATTGGCTAGCTCGGTGGAATGAGCAGTTCTTC
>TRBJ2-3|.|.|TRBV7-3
CASSLSRDRTDTQYF
TGTGCCAGCAGCTTAAGCAGAGACCGCACAGATACGCAGTATTTT
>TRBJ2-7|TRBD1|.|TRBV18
CASSPPSRGRDEQYF
TGTGCCAGCTCACCACCGTCCAGGGGGCGGGACGAGCAGTACTTC
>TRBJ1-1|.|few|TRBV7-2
CASSLARRNTEAFF
TGTGCCAGCAGCTTAGCGAGGAGGAACACTGAAGCTTTCTTT
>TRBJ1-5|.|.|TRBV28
CASSPGVSNQPQHF
TGTGCCAGCAGCCCCGGGGTTAGCAATCAGCCCCAGCATTTT
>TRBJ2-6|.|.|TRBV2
CASSEEGSGANVLTF
TGTGCCAGCAGTGAGGAGGGCTCTGGGGCCAACGTCCTGACTTTC
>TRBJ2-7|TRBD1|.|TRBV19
CASSLGGQSYEQYF
TGTGCCAGTAGTCTTGGGGGACAGTCCTACGAGCAGTACTTC
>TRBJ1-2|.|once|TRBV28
CASSLIQRAAEGGYTF
TGTGCCAGCAGTTTAATTCAGCGGGCGGCCGAGGGAGGCTACACCTTC
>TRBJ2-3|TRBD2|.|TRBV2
CASGLQGAGEVESTDTQYF
TGTGCCAGCGGCCTACAGGGAGCGGGAGAGGTCGAGAGCACAGATACGCAGTATTTT
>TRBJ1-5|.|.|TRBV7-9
CASSSGTEYNQPQHF
TGTGCCAGCAGCTCAGGGACCGAGTACAATCAGCCCCAGCATTTT
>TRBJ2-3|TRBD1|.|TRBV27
CASSLLQGVNTDTQYF
TGTGCCAGCAGTTTATTACAGGGGGTGAACACAGATACGCAGTATTTT
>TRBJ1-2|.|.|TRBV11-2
CASSPTGGYGYTF
TGTGCCAGCAGCCCTACGGGGGGATATGGCTACACCTTC
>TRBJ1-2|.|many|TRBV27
CASSPGQLPSGYTF
TGTGCCAGCAGTCCCGGACAGCTCCCCTCCGGCTACACCTTC
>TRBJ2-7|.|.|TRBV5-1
CASSLVASSYEQYF
TGCGCCAGCAGCTTGGTTGCCAGTTCCTACGAGCAGTACTTC
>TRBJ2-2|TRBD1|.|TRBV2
CASRGDSTGELFF
TGTGCCAGCAGAGGGGACAGCACCGGGGAGCTGTTTTTT
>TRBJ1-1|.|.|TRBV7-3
CASSTDRNTEAFF
TGTGCCAGCAGCACGGACAGGAACACTGAAGCTTTCTTT
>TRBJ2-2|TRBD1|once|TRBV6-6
CASRRDRGPGELFF
TGTGCCAGCAGGCGGGACAGGGGGCCCGGGGAGCTGTTTTTT
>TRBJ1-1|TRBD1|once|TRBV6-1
CASSGMDRELNTEAFF
TGTGCCAGCAGTGGAATGGACAGGGAATTGAACACTGAAGCTTTCTTT
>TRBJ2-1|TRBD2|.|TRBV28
CASTPGTSDNEQFF
TGTGCCAGCACCCCCGGGACTAGCGACAATGAGCAGTTCTTC
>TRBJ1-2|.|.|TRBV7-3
CASSVTPGNGYTF
TGTGCCAGCAGCGTGACCCCGGGCAATGGCTACACCTTC
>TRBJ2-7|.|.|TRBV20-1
CSARREYEQYF
TGCAGTGCTAGAAGGGAGTACGAGCAGTACTTC
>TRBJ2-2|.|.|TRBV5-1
CASSLGQDTGELFF
TGCGCCAGCAGCTTGGGACAGGACACCGGGGAGCTGTTTTTT
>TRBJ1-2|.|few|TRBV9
CASSVRRDVGGYGYTF
TGTGCCAGCAGCGTACGCCGGGACGTCGGTGGGTACGGCTACACCTTC
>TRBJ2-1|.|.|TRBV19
CASSNSDDYNEQFF
TGTGCCAGTAGTAACTCGGACGACTACAATGAGCAGTTCTTC
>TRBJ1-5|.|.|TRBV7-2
CASSLAGAQGQPQHF
TGTGCCAGCAGCTTAGCGGGGGCCCAGGGGCAGCCCCAGCATTTT
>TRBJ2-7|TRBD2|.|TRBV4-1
CASSQGLAGSGEQYF
TGCGCCAGCAGCCAAGGCCTAGCGGGTTCGGGCGAGCAGTACTTC
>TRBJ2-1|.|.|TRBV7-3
CASSPFAVSSYNEQFF
TGTGCCAGCAGCCCCTTCGCTGTTAGCTCCTACAATGAGCAGTTCTTC
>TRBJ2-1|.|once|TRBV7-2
CASSLAGPHNEQFF
TGTGCCAGCAGCTTAGCGGGACCCCACAATGAGCAGTTCTTC
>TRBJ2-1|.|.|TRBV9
CASSVEASRSYNEQFF
TGTGCCAGCAGCGTAGAGGCTAGCCGATCCTACAATGAGCAGTTCTTC